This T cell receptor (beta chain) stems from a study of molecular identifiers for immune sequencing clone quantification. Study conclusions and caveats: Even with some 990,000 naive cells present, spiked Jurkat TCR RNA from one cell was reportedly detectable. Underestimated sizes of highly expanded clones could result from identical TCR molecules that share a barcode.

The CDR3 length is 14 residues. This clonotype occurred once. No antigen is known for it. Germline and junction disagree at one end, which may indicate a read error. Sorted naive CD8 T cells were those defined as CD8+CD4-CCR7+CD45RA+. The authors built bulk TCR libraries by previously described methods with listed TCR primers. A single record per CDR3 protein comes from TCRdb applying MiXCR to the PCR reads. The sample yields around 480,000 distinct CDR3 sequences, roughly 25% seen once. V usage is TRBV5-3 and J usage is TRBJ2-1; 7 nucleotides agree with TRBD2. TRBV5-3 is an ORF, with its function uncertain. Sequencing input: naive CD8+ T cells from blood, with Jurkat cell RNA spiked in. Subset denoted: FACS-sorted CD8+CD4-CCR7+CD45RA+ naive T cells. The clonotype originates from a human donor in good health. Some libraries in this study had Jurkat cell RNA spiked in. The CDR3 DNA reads TGTGCCAGCAGCTTGGAAGGGAGGGCCGTTGAGCAGCTCTTC. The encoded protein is CASSLEGRAVEQLF.